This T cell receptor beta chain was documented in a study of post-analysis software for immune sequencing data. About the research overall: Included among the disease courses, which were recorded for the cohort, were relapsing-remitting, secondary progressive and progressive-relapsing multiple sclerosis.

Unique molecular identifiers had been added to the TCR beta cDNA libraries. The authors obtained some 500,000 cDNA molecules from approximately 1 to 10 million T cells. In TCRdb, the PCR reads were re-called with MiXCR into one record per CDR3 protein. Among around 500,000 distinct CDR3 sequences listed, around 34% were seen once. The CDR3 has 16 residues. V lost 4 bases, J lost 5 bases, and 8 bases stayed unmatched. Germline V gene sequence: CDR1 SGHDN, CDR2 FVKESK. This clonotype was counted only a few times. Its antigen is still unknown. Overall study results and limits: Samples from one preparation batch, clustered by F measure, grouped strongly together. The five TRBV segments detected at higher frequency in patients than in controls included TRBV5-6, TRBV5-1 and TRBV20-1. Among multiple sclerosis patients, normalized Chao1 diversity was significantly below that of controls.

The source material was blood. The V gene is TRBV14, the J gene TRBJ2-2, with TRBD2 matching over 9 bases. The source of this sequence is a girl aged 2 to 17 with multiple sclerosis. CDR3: CASSPLAGKKTGELFF. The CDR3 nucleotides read TGTGCCAGCAGCCCGCTAGCGGGGAAGAAGACCGGGGAGCTGTTTTTT.